This entry lists 20 T cell receptor beta chains sequenced from one sample in a study of blood T cell repertoires in COVID-19. The method was immunoSEQ multiplex PCR; TCRdb's version includes in-frame clones alone and lacks a portion of them. The table shows about 160,000 clones, with approximately 80% occurring only once. What was sequenced was PBMCs or T cells enriched from blood (not recorded which). The receptors shown here come from a man aged 40-49 years who had recovered from COVID-19.

The J gene is TRBJ1-1, the V gene TRBV2; maybe TRBD1 (6 bases). The CDR3 sequence is 12 residues long. Germline assignment: CDR1 SNHLY and CDR2 FYNNEI. V was clipped by 2 bases and J by 7 bases, with 8 bases between them. The CDR3: CASSESRGEAFF. As DNA, the CDR3 is TGTGCCAGCAGTGAATCCAGGGGTGAAGCTTTCTTT.

This CDR3 is CAISEWEMSSGNTIYF. The CDR3 nucleotides are TGTGCCATCAGTGAGTGGGAGATGTCCTCTGGAAACACCATATATTTT. This sequence joins TRBV10-3 and TRBJ1-3; D unresolved. The CDR3 totals 16 residues. V dropped 1 base and J dropped 0 bases, with 10 bases sitting between them. Germline-derived CDR1 and CDR2 are ENHRY and SYGVKD.

The CDR3 is CASSLPYEQYF. The DNA of the CDR3 is TGTGCCAGCAGCCTTCCCTACGAGCAGTACTTC. The chain combines TRBV11-2 with TRBJ2-7, with no clear D. V was pared by 5 bases and J by 2 bases, with 4 bases between. The CDR3 is 11 residues long. Germline CDR1 is SGHAT and CDR2 is FQNNGV.

Here the CDR3 reads CATSDSRGERGNTGELFF. CDR3 in DNA: TGTGCCACCAGTGACTCCCGGGGGGAAAGAGGGAACACCGGGGAGCTGTTTTTT. The chain employs TRBV24-1 and TRBJ2-2; 7 positions agree with TRBD2. Germline CDR1 and CDR2: KGHDR and SFDVKD. The V segment lost 4 bases and the J segment 1 base; nucleotides outside the gene matches: 11. This CDR3 region has 18 residues.

This clone was seen many times. V and J are TRBV5-8 and TRBJ1-2; D may be TRBD1 (5 bases). V was clipped by 2 bases and J by 1 base, with 12 bases between them. In germline, CDR1 is SGHTS, CDR2 YDEGEE. This CDR3 comprises 15 residues. In DNA form, the CDR3 reads TGTGCCAGCAGCTTTTCAGCGGGACGTAACTATGGCTACACCTTC. Amino acid sequence: CASSFSAGRNYGYTF.

The chain links TRBV11-2 to TRBJ2-1; 7 nucleotides align to TRBD2. This CDR3 spans 13 amino acids. The germline gives CDR1 SGHAT, CDR2 FQNNGV. The junction had 5 bases not matched to a gene; V was cut back by 8 bases and J by 4 bases. The CDR3 is CASGGGPYNEQFF. The CDR3 nucleotides read TGTGCCAGCGGGGGGGGACCGTACAATGAGCAGTTCTTC.

The rearrangement joins TRBV27 to TRBJ1-6; no reliable D call. The V end lost 6 bases, the J end lost 0 bases, and 12 bases lay between the germline ends. Germline CDR1 is MNHEY and CDR2 is SMNVEV (reference sequence). CDR3 length: 16 amino acids. The CDR3 region is CASSRSISSYNSPLHF. The CDR3, as DNA: TGTGCCAGCAGCCGATCAATTAGCTCCTATAATTCACCCCTCCACTTT.

This chain uses TRBV7-3 with TRBJ2-1; 12 bases are a match to TRBD2. Germline trimming cut 2 bases from V and 10 bases from J; bases unmatched to any gene: 9. Germline V gene sequence: CDR1 SGHTA, CDR2 FQGTGA. The CDR3 is made up of 16 amino acids. CDR3: CASSLEGGLAGSEQFF. CDR3 bases: TGTGCCAGCAGCTTAGAAGGGGGACTAGCGGGCTCGGAGCAGTTCTTC.

The J gene is TRBJ1-2, the V gene TRBV10-3; D call uncertain. CDR1 ENHRY and CDR2 SYGVKD come from the germline V gene. The CDR3 runs to 13 residues. Trimming removed 10 bases from V and 2 bases from J, with 14 bases in between. For the CDR3, the DNA is TGTGCCACAGAGGCGAGCATAAACTATGGCTACACCTTC. It translates to CATEASINYGYTF.

The chain has TRBV3-1 (or the pseudogene TRBV3-2) and TRBJ2-6; 12 bases align to TRBD1. The J segment lost 3 bases and the V segment lost 3 bases, leaving 3 bases of the junction unmatched. Germline V lookup: CDR1 LGHDT, CDR2 YNNKEL (reference sequence). CDR3 length: 17 amino acids. CDR3 sequence reads: CASSQGTGGIGANVLTF. The CDR3, as DNA: TGTGCCAGCAGCCAGGGGACAGGGGGCATTGGGGCCAACGTCCTGACTTTC.

The V and J genes are TRBV4-1 and TRBJ2-7, with D perhaps TRBD1 (5 bases). CDR1 and CDR2 (germline): MGHRA, YSYEKL. This CDR3 comprises 14 residues. V was pared by 1 base and J by 4 bases, with 11 bases between. CDR3 sequence (DNA): TGCGCCAGCAGCCAAGTGTCAGGGAAGTACGAGCAGTACGTC. The encoded protein is CASSQVSGKYEQYV.

This clone was seen a single time. The chain links TRBV5-4 to TRBJ2-7; weak D call: TRBD2 (6 bases). CDR3 length: 14 residues. CDR1 and CDR2 (germline): SGHNT, YYREEE (reference sequence). Deletions cut 4 bases from V and 3 bases from J, with 14 bases between. CDR3 in DNA: TGTGCCAGCAGCCCTGGCGGCGGGAACTACGAGCAGTACGTC. This gives the protein CASSPGGGNYEQYV.

V is TRBV5-4 and J is TRBJ2-7; the D gene is possibly TRBD2 (5 bases). Germline V CDR1 and CDR2: SGHNT, YYREEE (reference sequence). The CDR3 extends over 14 amino acids. The V end lost 1 base, the J end lost 6 bases, and 14 bases lay between the germline ends. The CDR3 loop is CASSLQAAKLEQYF. The CDR3 DNA follows: TGTGCCAGCAGCTTGCAAGCGGCGAAGCTCGAGCAGTACTTC.

A note on this clone: The germline gene is not matched at one end of the junction; a read error may be the cause. The chain carries TRBV2 and TRBJ1-2, with a weak D call TRBD1 (5 bases). The germline CDR1 and CDR2 sequences are SNHLY and FYNNEI. The CDR3 is 15 amino acids. The CDR3: CARSGFSGVNYGYTF. For the CDR3, the DNA is TGTGCCAGGAGTGGTTTTTCGGGGGTGAACTATGGCTACACCTTC.

The genes are TRBV29-1 and TRBJ2-7; 8 bases line up with TRBD1. This CDR3 has 13 residues. Germline V CDR1 and CDR2: SQVTM, ANQGSEA. Trimming at V came to 4 bases and at J to 0 bases, leaving 2 bases not matched to a gene. As DNA, the CDR3 is TGCAGCGTTGCAGGGGGCGACTCCTACGAGCAGTACTTC. Its translation: CSVAGGDSYEQYF.

V and J are TRBV14 and TRBJ1-6; D not certain. The CDR3 totals 13 residues. V lost 4 bases and J lost 8, with 9 bases in between. The germline V gene has CDR1 SGHDN and CDR2 FVKESK. The chain's CDR3 is CASSLLTDSPLHF. The CDR3 bases are TGTGCCAGCAGCCTTCTTACTGATTCACCCCTCCACTTT.

The J gene is TRBJ1-2, the V gene TRBV19; D uncertain. CDR1 is LNHDA, CDR2 SQIVND, per germline (reference sequence). This CDR3 spans 15 amino acids. V lost 3 bases to trimming and J lost 10 bases, with 21 bases between them. CDR3 sequence: CASSMEGFGGQSYTF. CDR3 nucleotide sequence: TGTGCCAGTAGTATGGAAGGATTTGGAGGTCAGTCCTACACCTTC. The full variable domain, completed using reference TRBV19 and TRBJ1-2, is DGGITQSPKYLFRKEGQNVTLSCEQNLNHDAMYWYRQDPGQGLRLIYYSQIVNDFQKGDIAEGYSVSREKKESFPLTVTSAQKNPTAFYLCASSMEGFGGQSYTFGSGTRLTVV.

This clone was counted a few times. V usage is TRBV18 and J usage is TRBJ1-1; D perhaps matches TRBD1 (6 bases). Trimming pared 6 bases from V and 4 bases from J, leaving 15 bases between. Per germline, CDR1 KGHSH and CDR2 LQKENI. CDR3 length: 14 amino acids. CDR3 in DNA: TGTGCCAGCTCGACGGGGGGGCTTGGCACTGAAGCTTTCTTT. Translation: CASSTGGLGTEAFF.

The CDR3 nucleotides are TGTGCCAGTAGTATAGGAGCCCCCGACAGGGGGCGCGGGGTATTGGGAAACACCATATATTTT. It specifies CASSIGAPDRGRGVLGNTIYF. The chain uses TRBV19 and TRBJ1-3; the match to TRBD1 covers 10 bases. The junction had 19 bases not matched to a gene; V was cut back by 1 base and J by 4 bases. The CDR3 has 21 residues. CDR1 and CDR2 (germline): LNHDA, SQIVND (reference sequence).

V and J are TRBV2 and TRBJ2-1; no reliable D call. The V gene lost 3 bases and the J gene lost 5 bases, with 11 bases spanning the gap. The CDR3 spans 14 residues. The V gene's germline CDR1 is SNHLY and CDR2 FYNNEI. CDR3 DNA sequence: TGTGCCAGCAGTGATGGCAGCGCCCACAATGAGCAGTTCTTC. This sequence encodes CASSDGSAHNEQFF.